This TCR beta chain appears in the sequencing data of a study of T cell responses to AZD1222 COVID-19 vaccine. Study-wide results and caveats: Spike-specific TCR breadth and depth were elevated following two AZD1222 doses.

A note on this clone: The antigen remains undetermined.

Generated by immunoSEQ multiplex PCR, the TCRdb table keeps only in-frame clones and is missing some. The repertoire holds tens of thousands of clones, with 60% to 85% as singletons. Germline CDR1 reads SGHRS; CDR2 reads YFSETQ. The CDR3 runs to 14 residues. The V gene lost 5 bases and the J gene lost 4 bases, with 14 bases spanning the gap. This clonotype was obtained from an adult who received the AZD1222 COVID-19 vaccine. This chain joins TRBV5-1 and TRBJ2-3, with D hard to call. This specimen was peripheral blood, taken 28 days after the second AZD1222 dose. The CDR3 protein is CASRVNQRSDTQYF. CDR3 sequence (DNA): TGCGCCAGCAGGGTCAATCAGAGGTCAGATACGCAGTATTTT. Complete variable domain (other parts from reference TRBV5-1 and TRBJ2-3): KAGVTQTPRYLIKTRGQQVTLSCSPISGHRSVSWYQQTPGQGLQFLFEYFSETQRNKGNFPGRFSGRQFSNSRSEMNVSTLELGDSALYLCASRVNQRSDTQYFGPGTRLTVL.